Listed here are 18 T cell receptor beta chains from one sample, sequenced in a study of graft-versus-host responses after intestinal transplantation. These TCRs' antigens remain unknown. Produced via immunoSEQ multiplex PCR; TCRdb's table is partial and in-frame only. The profile shows 85,000 to 90,000 clones, roughly 88% of them singletons. The sample consisted of unstimulated CD4+ T cells sorted from spleen or lymph node cells, taken before intestinal transplant. Receptors were obtained from a human donor who received an intestinal transplant.

The chain uses TRBV7-3 and TRBJ2-1, with D perhaps matching TRBD1 (5 bases). This CDR3 is built from 14 residues. V lost 2 bases and J 5 bases, leaving 10 bases between the germline ends. Germline lookup yields CDR1 SGHTA and CDR2 FQGTGA. DNA of the CDR3: TGTGCCAGCAGCTTATCGGCAGGGAACAATGAGCAGTTCTTC. Its translation: CASSLSAGNNEQFF.

J is TRBJ2-7 and V is TRBV5-8; TRBD2 is a possible D gene (6 bases). This CDR3 has 16 residues. V lost 3 bases, J lost 0 bases, and 16 bases lay in between. From germline, CDR1 is SGHTS and CDR2 YDEGEE. CDR3 residues: CASSSGPRDASYEQYF. CDR3 nucleotides: TGTGCCAGCAGCTCCGGCCCGCGGGACGCCTCCTACGAGCAGTACTTC.

CDR3 protein: CAISVAGQTYEQYF. The CDR3 coding sequence is TGTGCCATCAGTGTGGCAGGACAAACCTACGAGCAGTACTTC. V gene TRBV10-3 combines with J gene TRBJ2-7, with D tentatively TRBD1 (5 bases). The CDR3 is 14 residues long. V was shortened by 4 bases and J by 2 bases, with 12 bases between the two germline ends. CDR1 and CDR2 (germline): ENHRY, SYGVKD.

This chain links TRBV5-4 with TRBJ2-7; 11 positions agree with TRBD2. This CDR3 spans 16 amino acids. Germline assignment: CDR1 SGHNT and CDR2 YYREEE (reference sequence). J was trimmed by 6 bases and V by 5 bases; bases with no gene match: 13. The CDR3: CASSRGGSGGEGEQYF. DNA for the CDR3: TGTGCCAGCAGTCGCGGGGGTAGCGGGGGGGAGGGCGAGCAGTACTTC.

The chain is built from TRBV10-1 and TRBJ2-3; 9 bases line up with TRBD2. CDR1 and CDR2 (germline): WNHNN, SYGVQD (reference sequence). CDR3 length: 15 amino acids. J lost 3 bases, V lost 2 bases, and 3 bases had no gene match. The CDR3 coding sequence is TGCGCCAGCAGTGAGACTAGCGGGCGAACAGATACGCAGTATTTT. Protein sequence: CASSETSGRTDTQYF.

The gene calls are TRBV14 and TRBJ1-1, with 8 nucleotides matching TRBD1. The CDR3 contains 13 residues. V was clipped by 4 bases and J by 10 bases; unmatched bases: 8. Germline CDR1 and CDR2: SGHDN and FVKESK. In DNA form, the CDR3 reads TGTGCCAGCAGCCGTGGACAGGGAGGCGGAGCTTTCTTT. As protein: CASSRGQGGGAFF.

V is TRBV18 and J is TRBJ2-2; no clear D. V lost 2 bases to trimming and J lost 2 bases, with 12 bases between them. Germline values: CDR1 KGHSH, CDR2 LQKENI. This CDR3 has 16 residues. CDR3 in amino acids: CASSPVQALNTGELFF. CDR3 DNA sequence: TGTGCCAGCTCACCAGTTCAGGCTCTTAACACCGGGGAGCTGTTTTTT.

This chain connects TRBV2 to TRBJ1-5; D gene ambiguous. This CDR3 has 14 residues. With 7 bases removed from V and 3 bases from J, the gap between germline ends came to 13 bases. Germline-derived CDR1 and CDR2 are SNHLY and FYNNEI. CDR3 sequence reads: CASKGSRPNQPQHF. The CDR3 DNA reads TGTGCCAGCAAAGGGAGCAGACCCAATCAGCCCCAGCATTTT.

This clone has just one count. The CDR3 coding sequence is TGCGCCAGCAGCCAAAACCCCTCTTGGCTGTATGGCTACACCTTC. This sequence encodes CASSQNPSWLYGYTF. The V gene is TRBV4-1, the J gene TRBJ1-2; D gene ambiguous. Germline V lookup: CDR1 MGHRA, CDR2 YSYEKL. CDR3 length: 15 amino acids. Between the trimmed V and J ends, which lost 2 bases and 5 bases, there was a span of 15 bases.

The gene calls are TRBV6-5 and TRBJ1-1, with 8 bases identical to TRBD1. CDR1 and CDR2 from the germline V gene are MNHEY and SVGAGI. The CDR3 spans 13 residues. With V trimmed by 6 bases and J by 3 bases, 3 bases remained unmatched. CDR3 sequence: CASSPGGHTEAFF. The DNA of the CDR3 is TGTGCCAGCAGCCCAGGGGGCCACACTGAAGCTTTCTTT.

The count of this clone is one. This chain joins TRBV11-1 and TRBJ2-5; TRBD1 matches 9 bases. The J call may be mistaken, given a closer DNA end match to TRBJ2-7. Germline CDR1 SGHAT, CDR2 FQDESV (reference sequence). This CDR3 spans 15 amino acids. The CDR3 loop reads CASSLMGQGSYEQYF. DNA for the CDR3: TGTGCCAGCAGCTTAATGGGACAGGGATCCTACGAGCAGTACTTC.

This chain uses TRBV6-1 with TRBJ1-1; D is unclear. Germline V gene lookup returns CDR1 MNHNS and CDR2 SASEGT. This CDR3 comprises 11 residues. The CDR3 region is CAADGGKGAFF. The CDR3 DNA is TGTGCAGCGGATGGCGGGAAGGGAGCTTTCTTT.

V usage is TRBV10-3 and J usage is TRBJ1-1; possibly TRBD1 for D (5 bases). The length of the CDR3 is 12 residues. The V end was cut by 8 bases, the J end by 3 bases, with 10 bases between. Germline CDR1 is ENHRY and CDR2 is SYGVKD. CDR3 coding DNA: TGTGCCATCGCCCGGGGGGACACTGAAGCTTTCTTT. Translating it yields CAIARGDTEAFF.

The gene calls are TRBV13 and TRBJ2-5, with a tentative D call TRBD1 (5 bases). This CDR3 contains 13 residues. The germline CDR1 and CDR2 sequences are PRHDT and FYEKMQ (reference sequence). V dropped 5 bases and J dropped 7 bases, with 14 bases sitting between them. The CDR3 here is CASSLQGRVTQYF. The CDR3 DNA reads TGTGCCAGCAGCCTCCAGGGTAGGGTGACCCAGTACTTC.

The V call is TRBV5-5, the J call TRBJ1-6, with D possibly being TRBD1 (5 bases). The V end lost 0 bases, the J end lost 10 bases, and 14 bases lay between the germline ends. The CDR3 is made up of 15 amino acids. Germline CDR1 and CDR2: SGHKS and YYEKEE (reference sequence). CDR3 region: CASSLGPGWESPLHF. As DNA, the CDR3 is TGTGCCAGCAGCTTGGGTCCAGGGTGGGAATCACCCCTCCACTTT.

The chain employs TRBV6-5 and TRBJ1-6, with 10 bases lining up with TRBD1. V lost 6 bases to trimming and J lost 8 bases; unmatched junction nucleotides: 4. This CDR3 region has 14 residues. The germline V gene encodes CDR1 MNHEY and CDR2 SVGAGI. CDR3 nucleotides: TGTGCCAGCAGACGGGACAGGGGTGATTCACCCCTCCACTTT. Amino acids: CASRRDRGDSPLHF.

V and J are TRBV7-9 and TRBJ1-1; a possible D gene is TRBD1 (5 bases). Germline CDR1 reads SEHNR; CDR2 reads FQNEAQ (reference sequence). V lost 3 bases, J lost 0 bases, and 14 bases lay in between. This CDR3 has 16 residues. As DNA, the CDR3 is TGTGCCAGCAGCTTTGGGGGGGGAAACCTGAACACTGAAGCTTTCTTT. This gives the protein CASSFGGGNLNTEAFF.

This clone was seen a handful of times. This chain links TRBV15 with TRBJ2-6; D remains unclear. The germline V gene encodes CDR1 LNHNV and CDR2 YYDKDF (reference sequence). The CDR3 runs 16 residues. With 0 bases removed from V and 0 bases from J, the gap between germline ends came to 6 bases. The CDR3 nucleotides read TGTGCCACCAGCAGAGATGGCGGCTCTGGGGCCAACGTCCTGACTTTC. Translation gives CATSRDGGSGANVLTF.